The 28 T cell receptor beta chains given below trace back to one sample, sequenced in a study of vaccination effects on CD4 cells after COVID-19. Antigen-specific CD4+ T cells were expanded (with viral peptide pools) by the ViraFEST assay ahead of sequencing. When around 10 days of culture had elapsed, CD4+ T cells were isolated. Participants received two doses of either the BNT162b2 or mRNA-1273 vaccine. Their antigen targets remain unknown. TCRdb's copy holds only in-frame clones and misses some; the assay was immunoSEQ multiplex PCR. The sample yields over 80,000 clones, around four fifths seen once. Sequencing used CD4+ T cells from PBMCs cultured with HCoV-OC43 spike peptides, obtained after COVID-19 vaccination. As to subset: HCoV-OC43 spike overlapping peptide pool stimulation. The receptor set was obtained from a human donor who received a COVID-19 vaccine.

The chain joins TRBV24-1 to TRBJ1-1; D is possibly TRBD1 (5 bases). CDR3 length: 13 residues. Trimming stripped 9 bases from V and 1 base from J, with 11 bases between. Germline CDR1 is KGHDR and CDR2 is SFDVKD. The CDR3 DNA reads TGTGCCACCCGATTGACAGAGAACACTGAAGCTTTCTTT. This encodes CATRLTENTEAFF.

The chain links TRBV21-1 to TRBJ1-3. TRBV21-1 is designated a pseudogene. This CDR3 is built from 14 residues. The CDR3 bases are TGTGCCAGCAGCAATAGGTGTTCTGGAAACACCATATATTTT. Translated, it gives CASSNRCSGNTIYF.

The CDR3 DNA sequence: TGTGCCTGGAGTGTATTTAAGGCAGCCACTGAAGCTTTCTTT. Its protein is CAWSVFKAATEAFF. The J gene is TRBJ1-1, the V gene TRBV30; D unclear. The CDR3 extends over 14 amino acids. Looked up from germline, CDR1 is GTSNPN and CDR2 is SVGIG (reference sequence). Deletions cut 0 bases from V and 4 bases from J, with 12 bases between.

This chain uses TRBV5-5 with TRBJ2-5; no reliable D call. The CDR3 runs 19 residues. Germline V gene data show CDR1 as SGHKS and CDR2 as YYEKEE (reference sequence). Deletions cut 3 bases from V and 0 bases from J, with 24 bases between. CDR3 sequence (DNA): TGTGCCAGCAGCTCGGGCCGGACCGAGCTACTCCGAAACCAAGAGACCCAGTACTTC. Protein sequence: CASSSGRTELLRNQETQYF.

V usage is TRBV5-1 and J usage is TRBJ1-1; tentative D call: TRBD1 (5 bases). The germline V and J ends were trimmed by 3 bases and 1 base, with 13 bases remaining between them. The CDR3 runs 15 residues. Germline-derived CDR1 and CDR2 are SGHRS and YFSETQ. CDR3 amino acids: CASSYRPGQNTEAFF. CDR3 bases: TGCGCCAGCAGCTACAGACCGGGGCAGAACACTGAAGCTTTCTTT.

This clone was picked up a small number of times. The limits of the CDR3 on the DNA are not certain, so only TCRdb's listed CDR3 is given. The chain combines TRBV12-3 or TRBV12-4 with TRBJ1-2; the table's D call, TRBD1, was not checked against the DNA. Ends included, the CDR3 has 13 residues. Here the CDR3 reads CASSLVGTGAPTF.

This clone was seen only a few times. The chain carries TRBV5-1 and TRBJ1-6; 9 bases line up with TRBD1. The length of the CDR3 is 15 residues. The ends lost 4 bases at V and 8 bases at J; junction bases unmatched: 7. The V gene's germline CDR1 is SGHRS and CDR2 YFSETQ. Written as DNA, the CDR3 is TGCGCCAGCAGCCTAGGGACAGGGCCCGATTCACCCCTCCACTTT. Translation: CASSLGTGPDSPLHF.

V gene TRBV7-3 combines with J gene TRBJ1-5; 9 nucleotides line up with TRBD1. The germline V gene has CDR1 SGHTA and CDR2 FQGTGA. J lost 6 bases, V lost 0 bases, and 9 bases had no gene match. The CDR3 length is 17 residues. CDR3 DNA: TGTGCCAGCAGCTTAACTCTGCGGACAGGGGAACTTCAGCCCCAGCATTTT. Protein: CASSLTLRTGELQPQHF.

This clone was seen at least ten times. The chain employs TRBV6-5 and TRBJ2-5, with no clear D. The CDR3 runs to 12 residues. Germline V lookup: CDR1 MNHEY, CDR2 SVGAGI. Trimming pared 5 bases from V and 4 bases from J, leaving 8 bases between. In nucleotides, the CDR3 is TGTGCCAGCAGTAACCCCTTAGAGACCCAGTACTTC. This translates into CASSNPLETQYF.

J is TRBJ1-1 and V is TRBV7-9; weak D call: TRBD1 (5 bases). The V end was cut by 3 bases, the J end by 4 bases, with 15 bases between. Germline values: CDR1 SEHNR, CDR2 FQNEAQ (reference sequence). The CDR3 is 15 amino acids. The CDR3 sequence is CASSLRGGWGTEAFF. The CDR3 DNA is TGTGCCAGCAGCTTGCGGGGGGGTTGGGGCACTGAAGCTTTCTTT.

J is TRBJ1-1 and V is TRBV21-1; the D segment call TRBD1 is taken from the table without a DNA check. TRBV21-1 is a documented pseudogene. CDR3 length: 15 amino acids. The CDR3 DNA reads TGTGCCAGCAGCAACCCGACAGGGAAGGACACTGAAGCTTTCTTT. Protein: CASSNPTGKDTEAFF.

The chain employs TRBV23-1 and TRBJ1-6, with TRBD1 matching 9 bases. TRBV23-1 is identified as an open reading frame with a role that is uncertain. The J segment lost 10 bases and the V segment lost 3 bases, leaving 10 bases of the junction unmatched. There are 16 residues in the CDR3. The DNA for the CDR3 is TGCGCCAGCAGTCATCAGTGGGACAGGGAGAGGTCACCCCTCCACTTT. Its translation: CASSHQWDRERSPLHF.

The CDR3 spells CASSEAGWNIQYF. Written as DNA, the CDR3 is TGTGCCAGCAGTGAAGCAGGGTGGAACATTCAGTACTTC. The J gene is TRBJ2-4, the V gene TRBV2; unclear D gene. Trimming pared 0 bases from V and 7 bases from J, leaving 7 bases between. The CDR3 contains 13 residues. Looked up from germline, CDR1 is SNHLY and CDR2 is FYNNEI.

The V and J genes are TRBV29-1 and TRBJ2-3; 7 bases map to TRBD2. The CDR3 extends over 14 amino acids. The V gene's germline CDR1 is SQVTM and CDR2 ANQGSEA. V was clipped by 4 bases and J by 2 bases; unmatched bases: 6. CDR3 in DNA: TGCAGCGTTGCAGGAGGGGACTACACAGATACGCAGTATTTT. This sequence encodes CSVAGGDYTDTQYF.

This chain uses TRBV11-1 with TRBJ2-5, with 7 positions matching TRBD2. The CDR3 covers 15 residues. Looked up from germline, CDR1 is SGHAT and CDR2 is FQDESV (reference sequence). V dropped 8 bases and J dropped 5; count of bases not matched to a gene: 14. CDR3 in amino acids: CASSLRGQGGETQYF. CDR3 DNA: TGTGCCAGCTCCCTACGAGGGCAGGGAGGGGAGACCCAGTACTTC.

J is TRBJ2-7 and V is TRBV30; D may be TRBD1 (6 bases). The germline V and J ends were trimmed by 2 bases and 3 bases, with 11 bases remaining between them. The CDR3 covers 13 residues. CDR1 is GTSNPN and CDR2 is SVGIG in the germline V gene (reference sequence). The CDR3 DNA reads as TGTGCCTGGAGTAGGGGACACGACTACGAGCAGTACGTC. It translates to CAWSRGHDYEQYV.

The rearrangement links TRBV24-1 to TRBJ1-1, with a weak D call TRBD1 (6 bases). Germline CDR1 is KGHDR and CDR2 is SFDVKD. This CDR3 comprises 14 residues. V lost 7 bases, J lost 1 base, and 12 bases lay in between. CDR3 DNA: TGTGCCACCAGCCCCGGGACAAAGAACACTGAAGCTTTCTTT. Amino acid sequence: CATSPGTKNTEAFF.

This chain uses TRBV2 with TRBJ2-2; TRBD1 agrees at 11 bases. Germline V gene data show CDR1 as SNHLY and CDR2 as FYNNEI. Trimming at V came to 3 bases and at J to 7 bases, leaving 4 bases not matched to a gene. The CDR3 is 15 amino acids. CDR3 region: CASSDRDRGVGELFF. The CDR3 DNA reads TGTGCCAGCAGTGATCGGGACAGGGGGGTCGGGGAGCTGTTTTTT.

This sequence joins TRBV7-9 and TRBJ1-1, with D perhaps TRBD1 (5 bases). The CDR3 totals 12 residues. Trimming pared 5 bases from V and 3 bases from J, leaving 7 bases between. Germline CDR1 SEHNR, CDR2 FQNEAQ (reference sequence). The CDR3 bases are TGTGCCAGCAGCCCGGGGGACACTGAAGCTTTCTTT. It specifies CASSPGDTEAFF.

J is TRBJ2-1 and V is TRBV9; tentative D call: TRBD1 (6 bases). Germline-derived CDR1 and CDR2 are SGDLS and YYNGEE. The V end was cut by 3 bases, the J end by 9 bases, with 10 bases between. The CDR3 spans 12 residues. The CDR3 nucleotides read TGTGCCAGCAGCGGTAGGGGGAGTGAGCAGTTCTTC. Translating gives CASSGRGSEQFF.

This clone has only a few counts. The chain couples TRBV6-6 to TRBJ2-1, with D unclear. This CDR3 spans 17 amino acids. Germline assignment: CDR1 MNHNY and CDR2 SVGAGI (reference sequence). V lost 5 bases, J lost 8 bases, and 25 bases lay in between. The CDR3 DNA reads as TGTGCCAGCAGTCCGGTGGGCGCCAGAAACCAAGGTCATGAGCAGTTCTTC. Translation gives CASSPVGARNQGHEQFF.

This chain joins TRBV30 and TRBJ1-1; D unresolved. This CDR3 contains 13 residues. Trimming stripped 1 base from V and 1 base from J, with 7 bases between. Per the germline V gene, CDR1 is GTSNPN and CDR2 is SVGIG (reference sequence). The CDR3 nucleotides are TGTGCCTGGAGTGCCCCCGGGAACACTGAAGCTTTCTTT. This translates into CAWSAPGNTEAFF.

By its share, this clone is medium-sized. The chain couples TRBV5-1 to TRBJ2-2, with 8 nucleotides matching TRBD2. This CDR3 spans 19 amino acids. CDR1 SGHRS and CDR2 YFSETQ come from the germline V gene. Germline trimming cut 1 base from V and 0 bases from J; bases unmatched to any gene: 11. The DNA of the CDR3 is TGCGCCAGCAGCTTGCGCCCCATTAGCGGGGACCCGAACACCGGGGAGCTGTTTTTT. It codes for CASSLRPISGDPNTGELFF.

This rearrangement joins TRBV7-2 to TRBJ2-1; weak D call: TRBD2 (6 bases). The CDR3 runs to 14 residues. V was trimmed by 2 bases and J by 9 bases, leaving 14 bases between them. Germline assignment: CDR1 SGHTA and CDR2 FQGNSA. The CDR3 coding sequence is TGTGCCAGCAGCTTAAATCGGCTAGCGACTGAGCAGTTCTTC. This gives the protein CASSLNRLATEQFF.

This rearrangement joins TRBV30 to TRBJ1-6; D remains ambiguous. The CDR3 totals 13 residues. CDR1 is GTSNPN, CDR2 SVGIG, per germline (reference sequence). The V and J ends lost 4 bases and 6 bases respectively, with 10 bases between them. In nucleotides, the CDR3 is TGTGCCTGGACGGACGTAGCTAATTCACCCCTCCACTTT. Translated, it gives CAWTDVANSPLHF.

The rearrangement joins TRBV5-4 to TRBJ1-2; possible D gene TRBD1, 5 bases. V dropped 2 bases and J dropped 6 bases, with 11 bases sitting between them. Germline loops: CDR1 SGHNT, CDR2 YYREEE (reference sequence). This CDR3 region has 13 residues. For the CDR3, the DNA is TGTGCCAGCAGCTTCTACGGGGCGAATGGCTACACCTTC. It encodes CASSFYGANGYTF.

CDR3 amino acids: CASSSSGGKETQYF. As DNA, the CDR3 is TGTGCCAGCAGTTCCAGCGGGGGGAAAGAGACCCAGTACTTC. The genes are TRBV2 and TRBJ2-5; TRBD2 matches at 9 bases. The junction had 4 bases not matched to a gene; V was cut back by 5 bases and J by 3 bases. The germline gives CDR1 SNHLY, CDR2 FYNNEI. CDR3 length equals 14 residues.

This clone was observed a handful of times. The chain couples TRBV2 to TRBJ1-5; 12 bases agree with TRBD1. CDR1 and CDR2 from the germline V gene are SNHLY and FYNNEI. CDR3 length: 18 residues. Losses at the gene ends were 5 bases for V and 6 bases for J; bases not matched to a gene: 14. CDR3 in DNA: TGTGCCAGCAGTACCACCCTGGGACAGGGGGCGGACGGTCAGCCCCAGCATTTT. This encodes CASSTTLGQGADGQPQHF.